These T cell receptor beta chains were read from a single sample in a study of cytotoxic CD8 clonotypes in ibrutinib-treated CLL. The table came from immunoSEQ multiplex PCR; TCRdb's copy has only in-frame clones and leaves some out. Among about 140,000 clones listed, 75% to 85% were seen once. The specimen comprised PBMCs, sampled after 36 months of ibrutinib treatment. The source of these receptors is a human donor with chronic lymphocytic leukemia. The CDR3 runs from the conserved cysteine through the conserved F or W. A D gene is named only where the DNA matches it firmly. Not all rows give a size; the values are once, few, many and, for expanded clones, a class.

d_call: .
v_call: TRBV28
j_call: TRBJ1-6
clone_size: .
cdr3_nt: TGTGCCAGCAGTCCAGCCGATAATTCACCCCTCCACTTT
cdr3_aa: CASSPADNSPLHF

d_call: TRBD1
v_call: TRBV7-6
j_call: TRBJ1-3
clone_size: .
cdr3_nt: TGTGCCAGCAGCTCCGGGACAGGGCGGGGAAACACCATATATTTT
cdr3_aa: CASSSGTGRGNTIYF

d_call: .
v_call: TRBV9
j_call: TRBJ2-3
clone_size: .
cdr3_nt: TGTGCCAGCAGCGTAATGGGGACAGATACGCAGTATTTT
cdr3_aa: CASSVMGTDTQYF

d_call: .
v_call: TRBV15
j_call: TRBJ2-1
clone_size: .
cdr3_nt: TGTGCCACCAGCAGAGATGGCAGCCTTTACAATGAGCAGTTCTTC
cdr3_aa: CATSRDGSLYNEQFF

d_call: .
v_call: TRBV2
j_call: TRBJ1-1
clone_size: .
cdr3_nt: TGTGCCAGCAGTATTGGGGCACTGGGGACTGAAGCTTTCTTT
cdr3_aa: CASSIGALGTEAFF

d_call: .
v_call: TRBV19
j_call: TRBJ1-1
clone_size: .
cdr3_nt: TGTGCCAGTAGTATAGGTCCCCGGGGGGCCCACACTGAAGCTTTCTTT
cdr3_aa: CASSIGPRGAHTEAFF

d_call: TRBD1
v_call: TRBV10-3
j_call: TRBJ2-2
clone_size: once
cdr3_nt: TGTGCCATCAAAAAGCGACAGGGTGACACCGGGGAGCTGTTTTTT
cdr3_aa: CAIKKRQGDTGELFF

d_call: TRBD1
v_call: TRBV10-3
j_call: TRBJ2-5
clone_size: .
cdr3_nt: TGTGCCATCAGGCTAACAGGGGAGGAGACCCAGTACTTC
cdr3_aa: CAIRLTGEETQYF

d_call: .
v_call: TRBV19
j_call: TRBJ2-1
clone_size: few
cdr3_nt: TGTGCCAGTAGCCTCGGGTGGAATGAGCAGTTCTTC
cdr3_aa: CASSLGWNEQFF

d_call: .
v_call: TRBV7-2
j_call: TRBJ2-5
clone_size: .
cdr3_nt: TGTGCCAGCAGCCCTCTAGAGTTCGGAGAGACCCAGTACTTC
cdr3_aa: CASSPLEFGETQYF

d_call: TRBD1
v_call: TRBV28
j_call: TRBJ2-7
clone_size: .
cdr3_nt: TGTGCCAGCAGTTTATGGGGAGTCGGACAGGGTTCGAGGGAGCAGTACTTC
cdr3_aa: CASSLWGVGQGSREQYF

d_call: TRBD1
v_call: TRBV6-6
j_call: TRBJ1-2
clone_size: .
cdr3_nt: TGTGCCAGCAGTCGAACCGACAGGGACGGCTACACCTTC
cdr3_aa: CASSRTDRDGYTF

d_call: TRBD1
v_call: TRBV4-2
j_call: TRBJ2-1
clone_size: .
cdr3_nt: TGTGCCAGCAGCCCCAAAGGGACAGGGGATAATGAGCAGTTCTTC
cdr3_aa: CASSPKGTGDNEQFF

d_call: .
v_call: TRBV5-1
j_call: TRBJ2-5
clone_size: .
cdr3_nt: TGCGCCAGCAGTTTCGGAGCGACGGAGACCCAGTACTTC
cdr3_aa: CASSFGATETQYF

d_call: .
v_call: TRBV9
j_call: TRBJ1-1
clone_size: .
cdr3_nt: TGTGCCAGCAGCGTAATCAGCAGGGTCACTGAAGCTTTCTTT
cdr3_aa: CASSVISRVTEAFF

d_call: .
v_call: TRBV21-1
j_call: TRBJ1-1
clone_size: .
cdr3_nt: TGTGCCAGCCAGCGAGACACTGAAGCTTTCTTT
cdr3_aa: CASQRDTEAFF

d_call: .
v_call: TRBV5-1
j_call: TRBJ1-2
clone_size: .
cdr3_nt: TGCGCCAGCAGCGAAGGGGGGAACTATGGCTACACCTTC
cdr3_aa: CASSEGGNYGYTF

d_call: .
v_call: TRBV9
j_call: TRBJ1-1
clone_size: .
cdr3_nt: TGTGCCAGCAGCGCCACTATGGGTAGGCCAGGAAACACTGAAGCTTTCTTT
cdr3_aa: CASSATMGRPGNTEAFF

d_call: .
v_call: TRBV19
j_call: TRBJ2-7
clone_size: .
cdr3_nt: TGTGCCAGTAGTATAGGGACAAACCCTTCCTACGAGCAGTACTTC
cdr3_aa: CASSIGTNPSYEQYF

d_call: .
v_call: TRBV5-6
j_call: TRBJ1-5
clone_size: few
cdr3_nt: TGTGCCAGCAGCTTCCGTCATCAGCCCCAGCATTTT
cdr3_aa: CASSFRHQPQHF

d_call: TRBD2
v_call: TRBV10-3
j_call: TRBJ2-2
clone_size: .
cdr3_nt: TGTGCCATCAGTAAGACTAGCCTCACCGGGGAGCTGTTTTTT
cdr3_aa: CAISKTSLTGELFF

d_call: TRBD1
v_call: TRBV5-1
j_call: TRBJ2-7
clone_size: .
cdr3_nt: TGCGCCAGCAGTCCTACGTCTAGACAGGGACAATACGAGCAGTACTTC
cdr3_aa: CASSPTSRQGQYEQYF

d_call: TRBD1
v_call: TRBV19
j_call: TRBJ1-6
clone_size: .
cdr3_nt: TGTGCCAGTAGGCCGACAGGGCAGTCACCCCTCCACTTT
cdr3_aa: CASRPTGQSPLHF

d_call: .
v_call: TRBV9
j_call: TRBJ1-1
clone_size: .
cdr3_nt: TGTGCCAGCAGCGTAAGTGAGATGAACACTGAAGCTTTCTTT
cdr3_aa: CASSVSEMNTEAFF

d_call: .
v_call: TRBV19
j_call: TRBJ1-2
clone_size: .
cdr3_nt: TGTGCCAGTAGAACCCATGGGGGCTGGCTTGGCTACACCTTC
cdr3_aa: CASRTHGGWLGYTF

d_call: .
v_call: TRBV6-5
j_call: TRBJ1-3
clone_size: .
cdr3_nt: TGTGCCAGCGCAATCCGGGTGTATGGAAACACCATATATTTT
cdr3_aa: CASAIRVYGNTIYF

d_call: .
v_call: TRBV6-5
j_call: TRBJ2-1
clone_size: .
cdr3_nt: TGTGCCAGCAGTTCAACCCCTAATGAGCAGTTCTTC
cdr3_aa: CASSSTPNEQFF